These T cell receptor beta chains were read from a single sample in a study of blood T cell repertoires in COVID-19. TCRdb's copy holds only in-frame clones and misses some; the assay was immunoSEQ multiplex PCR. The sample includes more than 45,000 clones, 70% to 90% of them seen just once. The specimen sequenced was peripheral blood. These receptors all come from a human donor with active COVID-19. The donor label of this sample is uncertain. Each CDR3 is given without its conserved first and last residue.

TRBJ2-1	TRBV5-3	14	ARSLAQRTTGNEQF
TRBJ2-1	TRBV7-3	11	ASSLDLYNEQF
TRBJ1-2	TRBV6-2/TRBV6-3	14	ASSYEGRGLWFGYT
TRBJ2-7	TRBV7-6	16	ASSFTTGTSGSLNEQY
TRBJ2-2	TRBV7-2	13	ASSLLAANTGELF
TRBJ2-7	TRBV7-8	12	ASSLAGVGYEQY
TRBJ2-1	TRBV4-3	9	ASSHGGTSL
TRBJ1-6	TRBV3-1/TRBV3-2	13	ASSQDGAGGISLH
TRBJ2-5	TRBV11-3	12	ASSLGGHRETQY
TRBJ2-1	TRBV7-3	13	ASSSSGGSYNEQF
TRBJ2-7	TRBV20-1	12	SASPPDYTYEQY
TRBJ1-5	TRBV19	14	ASSPSAGVKSQPQH
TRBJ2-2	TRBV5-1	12	ASSFQGFAGELF
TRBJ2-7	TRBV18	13	ASSPSGTGRYEQY
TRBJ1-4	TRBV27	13	ASATFDAGGEKLF
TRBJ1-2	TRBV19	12	ASSWQGRLYGYT
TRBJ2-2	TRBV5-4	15	ASSLGGASGNTGELF
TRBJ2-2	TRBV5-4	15	ASSTSGRDANTGELF
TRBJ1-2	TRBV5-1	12	ASSFGAGALGYT
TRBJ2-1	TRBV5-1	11	ASSWTPWDEQF
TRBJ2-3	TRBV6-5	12	ASKTGGGTDTQY
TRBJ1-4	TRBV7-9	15	ASSPRQGASTNEKLF
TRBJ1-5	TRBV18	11	ASSPGTGLPQH
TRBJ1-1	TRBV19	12	ASSVGQLNTEAF
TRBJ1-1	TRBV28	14	ASSLMAGKTNTEAF
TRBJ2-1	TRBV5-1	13	ASSLEGALYNEQF
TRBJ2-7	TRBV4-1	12	ASSQTQGVYEQY
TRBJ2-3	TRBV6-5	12	ASRLTGGTDTQY
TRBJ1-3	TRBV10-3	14	AIGQGAQVSGNTIY
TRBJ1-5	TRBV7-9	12	ASSLPGLNQPQH
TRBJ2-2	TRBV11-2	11	ASSLGLSGELF
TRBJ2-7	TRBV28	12	ASTRSPRRNEQY
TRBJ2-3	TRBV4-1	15	ASSQGGAGGGTDTQY
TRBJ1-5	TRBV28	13	ASSSDRGLHQPQH
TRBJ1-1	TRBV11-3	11	ASSLQGYTEAF
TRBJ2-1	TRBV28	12	ASSFSLAGNEQF
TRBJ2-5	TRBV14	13	ASSRLAGGQETQY
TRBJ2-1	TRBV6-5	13	ASSYSIAGYNEQF
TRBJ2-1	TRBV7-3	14	ASSLSPGTAKNEQF
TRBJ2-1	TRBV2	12	ASSVTSQDNEQF
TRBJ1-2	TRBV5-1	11	ASSGGQDYGYT
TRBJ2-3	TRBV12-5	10	ASGLGADTQY
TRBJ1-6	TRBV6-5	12	ASSRDRDGSPLH
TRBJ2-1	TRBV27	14	ASSPLRDRVFNEQF
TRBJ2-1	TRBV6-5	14	ASSYSDGGAGDEQF
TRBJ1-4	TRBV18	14	ASSPRTGGRNEKLF
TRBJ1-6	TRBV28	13	ASSLGQAYNSPLH
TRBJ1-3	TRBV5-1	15	ASSLEPQSFSGNTIY
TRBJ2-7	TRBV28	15	ASSDPGQGLGSYEQY
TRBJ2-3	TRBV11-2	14	ASSLDWSGARNTQY
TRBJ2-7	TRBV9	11	ASSSYGSYEQY
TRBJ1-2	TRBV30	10	AWKGADYGYT
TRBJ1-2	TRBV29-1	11	SVLTGGNYGYT